The present entry profiles one TCR beta chain with its context. The CDR3 length is 16 residues. After constant-region reverse-primer amplification, full-length variable regions underwent semi-nested PCR with Nested Universal Primer A. TCRdb called the 5' RACE reads again in MiXCR, with one record for every CDR3 protein. The data contain around 52,000 distinct CDR3 sequences, around a quarter of them singletons. The sequencing input was tumor-infiltrating memory CD4+ T cells sorted from the breast tumor. Subset: memory CD4+ T cells, CD4+CD45RO+CD25-. The sequence was collected from a female donor with breast cancer. J is TRBJ1-2 and V is TRBV21-1; TRBD1 is taken as the D call from the table, unchecked against the DNA. TRBV21-1 represents a pseudogene. In DNA, the CDR3 is TGTGCCAGCAGCAGGTCGACAGGGAGGGGACGAGGTGGCTACACCTTC. Its translation is CASSRSTGRGRGGYTF.